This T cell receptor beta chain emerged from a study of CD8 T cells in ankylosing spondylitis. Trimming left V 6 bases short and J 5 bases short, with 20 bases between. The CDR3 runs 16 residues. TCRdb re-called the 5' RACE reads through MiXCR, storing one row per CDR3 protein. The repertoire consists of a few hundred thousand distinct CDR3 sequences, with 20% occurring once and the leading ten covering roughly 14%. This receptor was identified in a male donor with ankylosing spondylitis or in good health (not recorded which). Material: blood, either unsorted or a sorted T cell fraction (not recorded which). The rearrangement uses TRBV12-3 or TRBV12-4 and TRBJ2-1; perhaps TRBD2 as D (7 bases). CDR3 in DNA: TGTGCCAGCAGCGTAACAGTACTGGGGGGGCACAATGAGCAGTTCTTC. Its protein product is CASSVTVLGGHNEQFF.